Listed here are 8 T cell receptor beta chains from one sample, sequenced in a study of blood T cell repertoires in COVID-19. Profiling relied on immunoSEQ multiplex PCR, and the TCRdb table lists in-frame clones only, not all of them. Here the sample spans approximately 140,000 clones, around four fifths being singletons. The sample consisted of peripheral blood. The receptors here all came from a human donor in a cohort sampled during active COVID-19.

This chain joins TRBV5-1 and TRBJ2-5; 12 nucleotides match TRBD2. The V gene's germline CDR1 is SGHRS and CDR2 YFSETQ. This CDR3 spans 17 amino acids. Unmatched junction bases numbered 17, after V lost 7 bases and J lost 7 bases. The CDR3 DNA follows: TGCGCCAGCCGCCGGACTAGCGGGGTAGAGTTGGCTGGGACCCAGTACTTC. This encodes CASRRTSGVELAGTQYF. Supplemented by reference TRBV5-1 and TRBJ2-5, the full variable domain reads KAGVTQTPRYLIKTRGQQVTLSCSPISGHRSVSWYQQTPGQGLQFLFEYFSETQRNKGNFPGRFSGRQFSNSRSEMNVSTLELGDSALYLCASRRTSGVELAGTQYFGPGTRLLVL.

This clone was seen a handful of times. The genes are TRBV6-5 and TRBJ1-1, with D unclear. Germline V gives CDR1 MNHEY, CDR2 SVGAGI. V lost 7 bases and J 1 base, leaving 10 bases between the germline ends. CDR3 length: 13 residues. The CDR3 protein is CASTTERNTEAFF. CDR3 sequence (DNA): TGTGCCAGCACCACGGAGAGGAACACTGAAGCTTTCTTT.

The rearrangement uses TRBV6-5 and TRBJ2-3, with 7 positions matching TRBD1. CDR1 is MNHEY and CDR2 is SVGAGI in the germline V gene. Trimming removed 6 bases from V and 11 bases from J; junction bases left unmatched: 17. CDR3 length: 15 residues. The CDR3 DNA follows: TGTGCCAGCAGGGCCACCGGGACAGCGTTGGGTGGGCAGTATTTT. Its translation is CASRATGTALGGQYF.

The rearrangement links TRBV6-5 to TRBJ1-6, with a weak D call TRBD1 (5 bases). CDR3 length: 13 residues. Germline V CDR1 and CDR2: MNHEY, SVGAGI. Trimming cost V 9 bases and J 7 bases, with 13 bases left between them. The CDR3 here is CARGQGGNSPLHF. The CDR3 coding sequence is TGTGCCAGGGGGCAGGGAGGGAATTCACCCCTCCACTTT.

The CDR3 spells CASSLGQLNQPQHF. The CDR3 coding sequence is TGTGCCAGTAGTCTGGGACAGCTAAATCAGCCCCAGCATTTT. The J gene is TRBJ1-5, the V gene TRBV19, with 7 bases that match TRBD1. The CDR3 is 14 residues long. Trimming took 5 bases from V and 4 from J; bases not matched to a gene: 5. Germline CDR1 reads LNHDA; CDR2 reads SQIVND (reference sequence).

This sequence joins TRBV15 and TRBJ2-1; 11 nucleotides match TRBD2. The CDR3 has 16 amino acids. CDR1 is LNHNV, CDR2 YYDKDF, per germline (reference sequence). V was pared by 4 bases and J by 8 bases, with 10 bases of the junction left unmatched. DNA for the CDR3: TGTGCCACCAGCACTCCTACTAGCGGGGGTGAAGATGAGCAGTTCTTC. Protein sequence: CATSTPTSGGEDEQFF.

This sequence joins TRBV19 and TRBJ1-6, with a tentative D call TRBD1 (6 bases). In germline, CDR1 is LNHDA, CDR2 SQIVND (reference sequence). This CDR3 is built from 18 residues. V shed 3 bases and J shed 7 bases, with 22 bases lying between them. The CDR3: CASSIRARTGFGNSPLHF. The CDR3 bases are TGTGCCAGTAGTATTCGAGCCCGAACAGGGTTCGGGAATTCACCCCTCCACTTT.

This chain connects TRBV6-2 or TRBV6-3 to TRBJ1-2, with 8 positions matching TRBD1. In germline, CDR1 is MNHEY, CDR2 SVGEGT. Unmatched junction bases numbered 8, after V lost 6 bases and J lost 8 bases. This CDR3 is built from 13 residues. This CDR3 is CASSRQGSGGYTF. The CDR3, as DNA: TGTGCCAGCAGCCGACAGGGGTCAGGAGGCTACACCTTC.